The clone carrying this T cell receptor beta chain has at least ten counts. The antigen is not known. This sample is drawn from a study of blood T cells in healthy people across ages. Study conclusions and caveats: Those diversity estimates obtained from one million T cells were thought to be underestimates. It was the long-lived donors that had more naive CD4+ cells and higher diversity than aged donors.

A second roughly 7 to 11 cycle PCR used barcoded and J-beta primers. A template-switch adaptor with 12 random nucleotides tagged each cDNA molecule. TCRdb ran MiXCR on the 5' RACE reads and lists one entry per CDR3 protein. Among 1,800,000 or so distinct CDR3 sequences listed, about two fifths were seen once. The receptor was derived from a human donor in good health. Sample: blood.

CDR3 sequence: CASSPPGSGANVLTF. The CDR3 DNA reads as TGTGCCAGCAGCCCGCCCGGGTCTGGGGCCAACGTCCTGACTTTC. The chain carries TRBV7-2 and TRBJ2-6; no clear D gene. The CDR3 is 15 residues long. Deletions cut 5 bases from V and 1 base from J, with 9 bases between. Germline CDR1 is SGHTA and CDR2 is FQGNSA.